A single sample is the source of the 7 T cell receptor beta chains below, sequenced in a study of T-cell reconstitution after alpha-beta-depleted transplantation in children. As it was prepared, the TCRbeta library received unique molecular identifiers. TCRdb re-analysed the PCR reads in MiXCR, keeping a single row per CDR3 protein. The sample has about 440,000 distinct CDR3 sequences; roughly 43% are singletons. This sample comprised PBMCs, obtained before TCRalphabeta/CD19-depleted stem cell transplant. The receptor source for this set is a girl aged 2 to 9 with aplastic anemia, due to receive a stem cell transplant.

This clonotype has only a few counts. The chain couples TRBV6-1 to TRBJ1-5; weak D call: TRBD1 (5 bases). The V gene lost 2 bases and the J gene lost 4 bases, with 9 bases spanning the gap. The CDR3 has 14 residues. The germline V gene has CDR1 MNHNS and CDR2 SASEGT. The CDR3 protein is CASSETDMNQPQHF. The DNA for the CDR3 is TGTGCCAGCAGTGAAACGGACATGAATCAGCCCCAGCATTTT.

This clonotype was seen many times. This chain connects TRBV10-1 to TRBJ2-5, with unresolved D. Trimming cost V 6 bases and J 2 bases, with 10 bases left between them. Germline V lookup: CDR1 WNHNN, CDR2 SYGVQD (reference sequence). The CDR3 length is 13 residues. DNA of the CDR3: TGCGCCAGCAGCGTCCGCACTCAAGAGACCCAGTACTTC. It encodes CASSVRTQETQYF.

Many counts were recorded for this clonotype. V usage is TRBV28 and J usage is TRBJ2-1, with TRBD2 matching over 8 bases. Losses at the gene ends were 4 bases for V and 9 bases for J; bases not matched to a gene: 11. From germline, CDR1 is MDHEN and CDR2 SYDVKM. This CDR3 region has 15 residues. DNA of the CDR3: TGTGCCAGCAGTTCCCCCCCGGGAGGGCTTGGTGAGCAGTTCTTC. It codes for CASSSPPGGLGEQFF.

The genes are TRBV7-3 and TRBJ2-1; 8 nucleotides line up with TRBD1. This CDR3 spans 18 amino acids. Losses at the gene ends were 5 bases for V and 4 bases for J; bases not matched to a gene: 16. CDR1 SGHTA and CDR2 FQGTGA come from the germline V gene. The CDR3 region has the DNA TGTGCCAGCAGCCTCTCTCACGTCCGGGACAGGAGATACAATGAGCAGTTCTTC. It yields the protein CASSLSHVRDRRYNEQFF.

This clonotype was detected many times. The V call is TRBV12-3 or TRBV12-4, the J call TRBJ2-3; D is perhaps TRBD2 (6 bases). V lost 0 bases to trimming and J lost 4 bases, with 8 bases between them. This CDR3 comprises 14 residues. CDR3 in DNA: TGTGCCAGCAGTTTAGCGCGCGGGGCAGATACGCAGTATTTT. Translation gives CASSLARGADTQYF.

This clonotype was seen ten or more times. The V and J genes are TRBV5-4 and TRBJ2-7; D is possibly TRBD2 (5 bases). Germline V gene sequence: CDR1 SGHNT, CDR2 YYREEE (reference sequence). The V end lost 5 bases, the J end lost 5 bases, and 17 bases lay between the germline ends. The CDR3 has 14 residues. The CDR3 coding sequence is TGTGCCAGCAGTTTCGGACGGAACGGGGACGAGCAGTACTTC. Its translation: CASSFGRNGDEQYF.

Written as DNA, the CDR3 is TGTGCCAGCAGTCCCCGGGTGGGTAACACTGAAGCTTTCTTT. It specifies CASSPRVGNTEAFF. The chain couples TRBV12-3 or TRBV12-4 to TRBJ1-1, with D uncertain. Trimming removed 5 bases at V and 2 bases at J, with 12 bases between. This CDR3 is 14 amino acids long.